This entry features one T cell receptor beta chain sequence. The antigen remains undetermined. A read error may be the cause here, since a much bigger clone is one base away. The sample comes from a study of blood T cells in healthy people across ages. PCR was performed a second time for roughly 7 to 12 cycles using a sample-barcoded 5' primer and a J-beta primer mix. TCRdb independently ran MiXCR on the 5' RACE reads; one entry per CDR3 protein. Of about 670,000 distinct CDR3 sequences listed, 40% to 65% are singletons. Notes on the study in general: Higher diversity and more naive CD4+ cells were features of long-lived donors, compared to aged donors.

The sample, about 9.2 milliliters of peripheral blood, was drawn from each donor. The germline CDR1 and CDR2 sequences are SEHNR and FQNEAQ (reference sequence). There are 15 residues in the CDR3. The sample consisted of blood. The rearrangement joins TRBV7-9 to TRBJ2-5, with D perhaps being TRBD1 or TRBD2 (5 bases each). The sequence was collected from a woman of 80 years or more in good health. Here the CDR3 reads CAGSPGHLAQETQYF. DNA for the CDR3: TGTGCCGGCAGCCCCGGACACCTAGCCCAAGAGACCCAGTACTTC.